This TCR beta chain was recorded in a study of T-cell memory formation after mild COVID-19. Study-wide context: TCR clusters were largely donor specific.

Study-level points and caveats: Cross-reactive memory apparently joined, as some responding clones appeared in pre-infection memory. Second-wave clones reaching peak frequency on day 37 lacked confirmed SARS-CoV-2 specificity. Largely, contracting CD4+ clones fell within CM and EM, and contracting CD8+ clones within EMRA.

TCRdb reanalysed the 5' RACE reads using MiXCR and keeps one entry per CDR3 protein. The sample includes 450,000 or so distinct CDR3 sequences, about 19% of them seen just once. The CDR3 has 15 amino acids. The junction had 5 bases not matched to a gene; V was cut back by 6 bases and J by 4 bases. Germline assignment: CDR1 SGHTA and CDR2 FQGNSA. This clonotype was counted a few times. Its antigen is not known. The chain uses TRBV7-2 and TRBJ2-6; 8 nucleotides align to TRBD1. This sequence originates from an adult woman who had mild COVID-19 (a few samples of this study predate the infection). Cell type and time point are not known. Material: PBMCs or a T cell subset sorted from them (not recorded which). The CDR3 coding sequence is TGTGCCAGCAGGCCCAGGGGGCTCGGGGCCAACGTCCTGACTTTC. Translating it yields CASRPRGLGANVLTF.